Listed below are T cell receptor beta chains from one sample, sequenced in a study of regulatory T cells in long-lasting Graves disease. TCRdb ran MiXCR on the multiplex PCR reads and lists one entry per CDR3 protein. The table has around 420,000 distinct CDR3 sequences, roughly 16% seen once. Material: peripheral blood mononuclear cells (PBMCs), obtained at new diagnosis, from a patient treated with antithyroid drugs. These receptors originate from a female donor with Graves disease. Both conserved end residues are part of each CDR3. D genes are given only for firm matches. Not all rows give a size; the values are once, few, many and, for expanded clones, a class.

d_gene	abundance	v_gene	j_gene	CDR3nt	CDR3aa
.	many	TRBV6-2/TRBV6-3	TRBJ2-2	TGTGCCAGCCGGTACGCGGGACGCTACACCGGGGAGCTGTTTTTT	CASRYAGRYTGELFF
TRBD2	.	TRBV28	TRBJ2-2	TGTGCCAGCAGTACAGCGGGGTCGAGCACCGGGGAGCCGTTTTTT	CASSTAGSSTGEPFF
.	.	TRBV10-3	TRBJ1-1	TGTGCCATCAGAGAGGGGGGTAGCGGATCGGCTGGTGTGAACACTGAAGCTTTCTTT	CAIREGGSGSAGVNTEAFF
.	many	TRBV11-2	TRBJ2-3	TGTGCCAGCAGCATCATAGGGAAAGGGAGGCCAGATACGCAGTATTTT	CASSIIGKGRPDTQYF
.	few	TRBV3-1	TRBJ1-1	TGTGCCAGCAGCCAAAAGGTCGCTGGACGGTATGGGGGCACTGAAGCTTTCTTT	CASSQKVAGRYGGTEAFF
.	.	TRBV2	TRBJ2-1	TGTGCCAGCAGTGTTAAGGGGCCGGGGGGCGATGAGCAGTTCTTC	CASSVKGPGGDEQFF
TRBD2	.	TRBV20-1	TRBJ2-5	TGCAGTGCTCCAGGACTAGCGGGAGCGAGGTCTGAGACCCAGTACTTC	CSAPGLAGARSETQYF
.	few	TRBV5-6	TRBJ1-4	TGTGCCAGCAGCTTGCCGGACGGTGAAAAACTGTTTTTT	CASSLPDGEKLFF
.	many	TRBV4-1	TRBJ1-2	TGCGCCAGCAGCCAAGCAGGTTCCTATGGCTACACCTTC	CASSQAGSYGYTF
TRBD1	many	TRBV7-9	TRBJ1-5	TGTGCCAGCAGCTTAGGAGGGGACAGGTTCCAGCCCCAGCATTTT	CASSLGGDRFQPQHF
.	many	TRBV5-1	TRBJ1-1	TGTGCCAGCAGCTTAGACGGCAGGGGGAACACTGAAGCTTTCTTT	CASSLDGRGNTEAFF
TRBD1	many	TRBV3-1	TRBJ1-1	TGTGCCAGCAGCCGGACAGGGTACACTGAAGCTTTCTTT	CASSRTGYTEAFF